The rows below give T cell receptor beta chains drawn from one sample of a study of T cell repertoires in cytomegalovirus infection. TCRdb redid the calling of the reads with MiXCR, one entry per CDR3 protein. The repertoire holds about 920,000 distinct CDR3 sequences, with around 30% as singletons. No antigen has been assigned to these receptors. The sample in question was cultured CD8+ T cells from PBMCs, obtained from culture after CMV antigen stimulation. These receptors were taken from a human donor in good health (CMV status not recorded). Some clones in this sample may be carry-over from other donors' samples. Each CDR3 is given with its conserved first and last residue. A D gene is named only where the DNA matches it firmly. The size entry is marked missing in some rows and otherwise reads once, few, many or a size class.

clone size	V gene	J gene	D gene	CDR3 length	CDR3 protein	CDR3 DNA
many	TRBV7-2	TRBJ2-1	NA	13	CASSLGLWQEQFF	TGTGCCAGCAGCTTAGGGCTTTGGCAGGAGCAGTTCTTC
NA	TRBV19	TRBJ2-2	TRBD2	16	CASTLRLAMNTGELFF	TGTGCCAGTACTCTCAGACTAGCGATGAACACCGGGGAGCTGTTTTTT
NA	TRBV6-6	TRBJ1-1	NA	15	CASSYDGGLNTEAFF	TGTGCCAGCAGTTACGATGGCGGCTTGAACACTGAAGCTTTCTTT
few	TRBV12-5	TRBJ2-7	NA	13	CASGFDLAYEQYF	TGTGCTAGTGGTTTCGACCTTGCCTACGAGCAGTACTTC
few	TRBV6-6	TRBJ2-2	TRBD1	13	CASWDRWAGELFF	TGTGCCAGCTGGGACAGGTGGGCCGGGGAGCTGTTTTTT
NA	TRBV15	TRBJ2-1	NA	17	CATSRDWGAGSYNEQFF	TGTGCCACCAGCAGAGATTGGGGGGCAGGGTCCTACAATGAGCAGTTCTTC
few	TRBV27	TRBJ2-5	TRBD2	14	CASKPGLAEETQYF	TGTGCCAGCAAGCCGGGACTAGCGGAAGAGACCCAGTACTTC
NA	TRBV19	TRBJ1-2	NA	14	CASSIITETYGYTF	TGTGCCAGTAGTATTATTACAGAGACGTATGGCTACACCTTC
few	TRBV19	TRBJ2-6	NA	20	CASSIVYAGPELTGANVLTF	TGTGCCAGTAGTATAGTCTACGCCGGGCCTGAGCTGACTGGGGCCAACGTCCTGACTTTC
NA	TRBV19	TRBJ1-5	NA	15	CASSITRASNQPQHF	TGTGCCAGTAGTATTACCAGGGCGAGCAATCAGCCCCAGCATTTT
NA	TRBV5-1	TRBJ2-1	NA	16	CASSRGVGAAYNEQFF	TGCGCCAGCAGCCGGGGTGTGGGGGCGGCCTACAATGAGCAGTTCTTC
NA	TRBV3-1	TRBJ1-5	NA	16	CASSQSGRGPNQPQHF	TGTGCCAGCAGCCAGTCAGGGAGGGGACCCAATCAGCCCCAGCATTTT
few	TRBV6-1	TRBJ2-3	TRBD2	16	CASSEWRGGNTDTQYF	TGTGCCAGCAGTGAATGGCGGGGGGGGAACACAGATACGCAGTATTTT
NA	TRBV6-5	TRBJ2-1	NA	14	CASSYGGRYNEQFF	TGTGCCAGCAGTTACGGGGGCCGTTACAATGAGCAGTTCTTC
NA	TRBV9	TRBJ2-1	TRBD2	16	CASSVWGTSGPNEQFF	TGTGCCAGCAGCGTCTGGGGGACTAGCGGGCCCAATGAGCAGTTCTTC
many	TRBV7-6	TRBJ2-1	NA	14	CASSATGSYNEQFF	TGTGCCAGCAGTGCTACAGGCTCCTACAATGAGCAGTTCTTC
NA	TRBV4-1	TRBJ2-5	NA	15	CANSQGGGAGETQYF	TGCGCCAACAGCCAAGGGGGGGGGGCAGGAGAGACCCAGTACTTC
NA	TRBV4-3	TRBJ1-1	NA	13	CANSQERATEAFF	TGCGCCAACAGCCAAGAGAGGGCCACTGAAGCTTTCTTT
few	TRBV27	TRBJ2-7	TRBD2	15	CASSSAGGQHYEQYF	TGTGCCAGCAGTTCGGCGGGGGGCCAGCACTACGAGCAGTACTTC
many	TRBV7-6	TRBJ2-7	TRBD1	12	CASSPTGDEQYF	TGTGCCAGCAGCCCGACAGGGGACGAGCAGTACTTC
NA	TRBV19	TRBJ1-5	TRBD1	14	CASTPTGTHQPQHF	TGTGCCAGTACCCCGACAGGGACTCATCAGCCCCAGCATTTT
few	TRBV12-5	TRBJ1-1	NA	16	CASGLVPGAPGTEAFF	TGTGCTAGTGGTTTGGTACCTGGGGCCCCAGGCACTGAAGCTTTCTTT
few	TRBV10-1	TRBJ2-1	TRBD2	14	CASSDLRGGNEQFF	TGCGCCAGCAGTGATTTGCGGGGGGGCAATGAGCAGTTCTTC
few	TRBV7-6	TRBJ2-2	TRBD2	16	CASSLVASGVPGELFF	TGTGCCAGCAGCTTAGTGGCTAGCGGAGTTCCCGGGGAGCTGTTTTTT
many	TRBV7-2	TRBJ1-1	NA	17	CASSFLFGLDRNTEAFF	TGTGCCAGCAGCTTTTTATTCGGACTCGACAGAAACACTGAAGCTTTCTTT
NA	TRBV7-9	TRBJ2-7	NA	16	CASSLEDRGILYEQYF	TGTGCCAGCAGCTTAGAGGACAGAGGGATACTTTACGAGCAGTACTTC
few	TRBV10-3	TRBJ2-3	NA	15	CAISERSRVGDTQYF	TGTGCCATCAGTGAGAGGAGTAGAGTCGGGGATACGCAGTATTTT
many	TRBV7-6	TRBJ2-3	TRBD2	18	CASSGGLAGAIGADTQYF	TGTGCCAGCTCCGGGGGACTAGCGGGGGCCATCGGGGCAGATACGCAGTATTTT
NA	TRBV5-8	TRBJ2-5	NA	15	CASSLSPGDMETQYF	TGTGCCAGCAGCTTATCTCCAGGGGATATGGAGACCCAGTACTTC
many	TRBV6-5	TRBJ1-3	NA	18	CASSYLSNAGHSGNTIYF	TGTGCCAGCAGTTACCTCTCAAACGCAGGACACTCTGGAAACACCATATATTTT
NA	TRBV7-2	TRBJ2-5	TRBD1	15	CASTPLGTGEETQYF	TGTGCCAGCACCCCCCTCGGGACAGGCGAAGAGACCCAGTACTTC
many	TRBV7-2	TRBJ1-1	NA	14	CASSQTPENTEAFF	TGTGCCAGCAGCCAAACTCCAGAGAACACTGAAGCTTTCTTT
NA	TRBV6-6	TRBJ2-3	NA	12	CASSDGTDTQYF	TGTGCCAGCAGTGACGGCACAGATACGCAGTATTTT
NA	TRBV20-1	TRBJ1-5	NA	18	CSARDRDDRAEINQPQHF	TGCAGTGCTAGAGACCGGGACGACCGTGCGGAGATCAATCAGCCCCAGCATTTT
few	TRBV4-3	TRBJ2-2	NA	12	CASSQGVGELFF	TGCGCCAGCAGCCAAGGTGTCGGGGAGCTGTTTTTT
NA	TRBV27	TRBJ1-2	TRBD1	16	CASSLAGTAPDYGYTF	TGTGCCAGCAGTTTGGCCGGGACAGCACCTGACTATGGCTACACCTTC
many	TRBV7-8	TRBJ2-5	TRBD2	14	CASSFGRGTETQYF	TGTGCCAGCAGCTTCGGGAGGGGAACGGAGACCCAGTACTTC
few	TRBV6-1	TRBJ1-5	NA	14	CASSEWISNQPQHF	TGTGCCAGCAGTGAATGGATAAGCAATCAGCCCCAGCATTTT
NA	TRBV12-3/TRBV12-4	TRBJ1-2	NA	13	CASSDSGGYGYTF	TGTGCCAGCAGCGACAGTGGTGGCTATGGCTACACCTTC
NA	TRBV7-6	TRBJ2-1	NA	17	CASSPRDKVSSYNEQFF	TGTGCCAGCAGCCCGCGGGACAAGGTCAGCTCCTACAATGAGCAGTTCTTC
NA	TRBV19	TRBJ1-4	NA	16	CASTAGGSTTNEKLFF	TGTGCCAGTACCGCCGGGGGGTCTACTACTAATGAAAAACTGTTTTTT
once	TRBV12-5	TRBJ1-2	NA	16	CASSFSGAGGGYGYTF	TGTGCTAGTAGTTTCTCCGGCGCTGGGGGTGGTTATGGCTACACCTTC
NA	TRBV14	TRBJ1-2	TRBD1	18	CASSRLDRVVIQDYGYTF	TGTGCCAGCAGCCGACTGGACAGGGTTGTCATTCAGGACTATGGCTACACCTTC
many	TRBV7-9	TRBJ2-1	NA	15	CASSLERSAYNEQFF	TGTGCCAGCAGCTTAGAGAGGTCAGCCTACAATGAGCAGTTCTTC
NA	TRBV6-2/TRBV6-3	TRBJ1-1	TRBD1	16	CASSYTGQGARTEAFF	TGTGCCAGCAGTTACACCGGACAGGGGGCGAGGACTGAAGCTTTCTTT
few	TRBV12-3/TRBV12-4	TRBJ2-5	TRBD2	15	CASSTRTSGGETQYF	TGTGCCAGCAGCACCCGGACTAGCGGTGGGGAGACCCAGTACTTC
NA	TRBV5-6	TRBJ2-1	NA	12	CASNLPGNEQFF	TGTGCCAGCAACCTTCCAGGGAATGAGCAGTTCTTC
NA	TRBV7-6	TRBJ2-1	TRBD1	16	CASSSEDRSSYNEQFF	TGTGCCAGCAGCTCGGAGGACAGGAGCTCCTACAATGAGCAGTTCTTC
NA	TRBV9	TRBJ1-5	NA	14	CASSPRRGDQPQHF	TGTGCCAGCAGCCCAAGGAGGGGGGATCAGCCCCAGCATTTT
few	TRBV27	TRBJ1-4	NA	14	CASSLIPTNEKLFF	TGTGCCAGCAGTTTAATACCAACTAATGAAAAACTGTTTTTT
many	TRBV27	TRBJ1-5	TRBD1	14	CASSFRGLGQPQHF	TGTGCCAGCAGTTTCAGGGGGCTAGGACAGCCCCAGCATTTT
few	TRBV4-1	TRBJ2-7	NA	12	CASSQEGNEQYF	TGCGCCAGCAGCCAAGAAGGGAACGAGCAGTACTTC
NA	TRBV6-2/TRBV6-3	TRBJ2-3	NA	13	CASSYTRTDTQYF	TGTGCCAGCAGTTACACACGCACAGATACGCAGTATTTT
few	TRBV6-1	TRBJ2-4	NA	15	CASSEPPVATDIQYF	TGTGCCAGCAGTGAACCCCCGGTAGCCACGGACATTCAGTACTTC
few	TRBV7-6	TRBJ2-2	NA	15	CASSPGTYDTGELFF	TGTGCCAGCAGCCCTGGCACTTATGACACCGGGGAGCTGTTTTTT
once	TRBV7-8	TRBJ1-5	NA	12	CANSLINQPQHF	TGTGCCAACAGCCTGATTAATCAGCCCCAGCATTTT
many	TRBV7-2	TRBJ2-3	NA	18	CASSLGGARFRGEDTQYF	TGTGCCAGCAGCTTAGGGGGGGCCCGATTCCGGGGGGAAGATACGCAGTATTTT